This T cell receptor beta chain was retrieved from a study of beta chain features in type 1 diabetes. TCRB transcripts that were expressed got sequenced, as all of the isolated RNA had been reverse transcribed. Assay: immunoSEQ multiplex PCR; the TCRdb copy retains only in-frame clones and omits some. Of 200,000 to 300,000 clones listed, about 30% are singletons. There are 13 residues in the CDR3. The germline V gene encodes CDR1 GTSNPN and CDR2 SVGIG (reference sequence). Trimming shortened V by 4 bases and J by 0 bases, and 10 bases separated the two germline ends. The clonotype comes from a man younger than 45 in good health. The chain uses TRBV30 and TRBJ2-7; tentative D call: TRBD2 (6 bases). Source material: central memory CD4+ T cells from blood. CDR3 region: CAWNRGDSYEQYF. In nucleotides, the CDR3 is TGTGCCTGGAACCGCGGGGACTCCTACGAGCAGTACTTC.